The T cell receptor beta chain described here comes from a study of shared clonotypes between healthy human individuals. Selected positively for CCR7 and CD45RO-negative, naive CD8 cells excluded terminally differentiated effector memory CD45RA+ cells. It was around 190 ng DNA, 31,000 or so T cell genomes, that sorted-subset replicate PCRs used. Using immunoSEQ multiplex PCR, the repertoire was profiled, and TCRdb retains in-frame clones only, with some absent. The sample contains roughly 2,000,000 clones, roughly 95% of which appear only once. CDR1 GTSNPN and CDR2 SVGIG come from the germline V gene (reference sequence). The CDR3 loop spans 15 amino acids. V lost 4 bases and J lost 2; bases outside the gene matches: 11.

Sequenced input: naive CD8+ T cells sorted from blood. This clonotype originated in a man younger than 35 in good health. The chain links TRBV30 to TRBJ2-7, with 7 bases aligning to TRBD1. Here the CDR3 reads CAWTTRGGAPYEQYF. CDR3 in DNA: TGTGCCTGGACCACCCGAGGGGGCGCCCCCTACGAGCAGTACTTC.